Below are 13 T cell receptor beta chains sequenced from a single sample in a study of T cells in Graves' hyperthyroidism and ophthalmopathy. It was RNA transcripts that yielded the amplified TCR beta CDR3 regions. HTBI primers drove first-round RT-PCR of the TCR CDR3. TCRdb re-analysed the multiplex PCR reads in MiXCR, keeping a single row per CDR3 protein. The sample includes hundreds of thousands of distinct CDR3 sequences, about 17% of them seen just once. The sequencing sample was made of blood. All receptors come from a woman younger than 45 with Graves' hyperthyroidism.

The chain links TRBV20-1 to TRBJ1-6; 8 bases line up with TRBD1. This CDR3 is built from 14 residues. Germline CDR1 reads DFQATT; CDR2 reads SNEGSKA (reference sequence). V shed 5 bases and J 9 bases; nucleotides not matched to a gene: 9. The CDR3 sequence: CSAGAGQVVSPLHF. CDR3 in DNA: TGCAGTGCTGGAGCGGGACAGGTTGTTTCACCCCTCCACTTT.

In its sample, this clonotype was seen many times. CDR3 coding DNA: TGTGCCAGCAGTTTTCGTGGGGGCGGCAATCAGCCCCAGCATTTT. Translated: CASSFRGGGNQPQHF. The chain links TRBV28 to TRBJ1-5, with D perhaps matching TRBD1 (6 bases). The CDR3 has 15 amino acids. V lost 3 bases, J lost 2 bases, and 11 bases lay in between. CDR1 is MDHEN and CDR2 is SYDVKM in the germline V gene.

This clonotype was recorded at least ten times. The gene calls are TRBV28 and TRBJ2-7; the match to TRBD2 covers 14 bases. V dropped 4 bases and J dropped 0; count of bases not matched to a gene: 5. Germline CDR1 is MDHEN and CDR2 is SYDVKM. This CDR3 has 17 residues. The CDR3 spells CASSSGLAGAYSYEQYF. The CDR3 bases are TGTGCCAGCAGTTCGGGACTAGCGGGAGCTTACTCCTACGAGCAGTACTTC.

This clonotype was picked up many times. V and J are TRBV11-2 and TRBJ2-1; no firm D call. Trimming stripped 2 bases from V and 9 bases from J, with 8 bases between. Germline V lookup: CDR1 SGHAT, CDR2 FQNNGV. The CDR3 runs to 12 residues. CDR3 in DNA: TGTGCCAGCAGCTTACCCGGCGGTGAGCAGTTCTTC. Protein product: CASSLPGGEQFF.

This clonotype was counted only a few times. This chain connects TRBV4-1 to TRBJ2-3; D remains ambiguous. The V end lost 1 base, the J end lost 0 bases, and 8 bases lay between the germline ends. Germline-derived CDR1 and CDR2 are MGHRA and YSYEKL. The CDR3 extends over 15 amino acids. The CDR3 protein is CASSQGMDSTDTQYF. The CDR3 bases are TGCGCCAGCAGCCAAGGGATGGACAGCACAGATACGCAGTATTTT.

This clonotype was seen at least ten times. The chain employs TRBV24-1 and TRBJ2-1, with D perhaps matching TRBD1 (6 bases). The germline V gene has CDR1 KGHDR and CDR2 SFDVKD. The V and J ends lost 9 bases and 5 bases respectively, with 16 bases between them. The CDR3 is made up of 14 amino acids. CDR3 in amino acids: CATLNKDRNNEQFF. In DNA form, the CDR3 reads TGTGCCACCCTCAATAAAGACAGGAACAATGAGCAGTTCTTC.

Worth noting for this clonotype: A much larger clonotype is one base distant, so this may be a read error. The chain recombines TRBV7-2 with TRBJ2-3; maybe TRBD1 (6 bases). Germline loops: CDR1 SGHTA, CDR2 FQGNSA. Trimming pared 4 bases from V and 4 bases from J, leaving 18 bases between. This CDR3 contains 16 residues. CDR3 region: CASSSLSAGAADTQYF. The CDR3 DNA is TGTGCCAGCAGCTCCCTCTCCGCAGGGGCGGCAGATACGCAGTATTTT. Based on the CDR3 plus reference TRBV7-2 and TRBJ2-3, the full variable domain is GAGVSQSPSNKVTEKGKDVELRCDPISGHTALYWYRQSLGQGLEFLIYFQGNSAPDKSGLPSDRFSAERTGGSVSTLTIQRTQQEDSAVYLCASSSLSAGAADTQYFGPGTRLTVL.

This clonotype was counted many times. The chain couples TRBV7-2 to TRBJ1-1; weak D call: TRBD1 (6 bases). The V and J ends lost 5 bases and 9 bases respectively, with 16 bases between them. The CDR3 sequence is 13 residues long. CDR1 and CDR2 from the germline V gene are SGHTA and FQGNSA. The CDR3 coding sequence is TGTGCCAGCAGCCCCACCTATGGGGGGCAAGCTTTCTTT. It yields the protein CASSPTYGGQAFF.

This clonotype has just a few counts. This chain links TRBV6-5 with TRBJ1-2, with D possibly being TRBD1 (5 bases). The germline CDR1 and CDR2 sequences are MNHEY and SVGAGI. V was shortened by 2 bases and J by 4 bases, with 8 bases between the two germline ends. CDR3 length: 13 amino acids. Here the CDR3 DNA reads TGTGCCAGCAGTTACGGGGGTGGCTATGGCTACACCTTC. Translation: CASSYGGGYGYTF.

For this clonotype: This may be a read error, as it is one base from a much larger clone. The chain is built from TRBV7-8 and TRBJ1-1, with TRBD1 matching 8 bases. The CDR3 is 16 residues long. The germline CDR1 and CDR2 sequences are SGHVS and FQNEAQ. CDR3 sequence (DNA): TGTGCCAGCAGCGATACCCTTCGACAGGGGAACACTGACGCTTTCTTT. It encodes CASSDTLRQGNTDAFF.

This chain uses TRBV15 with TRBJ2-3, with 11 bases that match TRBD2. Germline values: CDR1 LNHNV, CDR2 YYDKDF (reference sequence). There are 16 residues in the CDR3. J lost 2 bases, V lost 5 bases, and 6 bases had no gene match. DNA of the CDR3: TGTGCCACCAGCCCCGGGACTAGCGGACTCACAGATACGCAGTATTTT. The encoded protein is CATSPGTSGLTDTQYF.

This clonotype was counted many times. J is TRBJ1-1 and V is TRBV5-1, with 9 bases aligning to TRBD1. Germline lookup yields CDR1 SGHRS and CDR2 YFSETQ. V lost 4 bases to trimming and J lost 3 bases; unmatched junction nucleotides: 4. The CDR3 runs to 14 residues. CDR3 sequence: CASSVRTGDTEAFF. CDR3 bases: TGCGCCAGCAGCGTAAGGACAGGGGACACTGAAGCTTTCTTT.

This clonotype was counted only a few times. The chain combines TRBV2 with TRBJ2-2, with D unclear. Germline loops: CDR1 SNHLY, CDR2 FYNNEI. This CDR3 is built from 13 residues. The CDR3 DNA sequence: TGTGCAGCACTGAAGCAGGCCACCGGGGAGCTGTTTTTT. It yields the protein CAALKQATGELFF.